The 23 T cell receptor beta chains presented below share a single source sample, sequenced in a study of blood T cells in healthy people across ages. A second PCR, run for about 6 to 11 cycles, used a sample-barcoded 5' primer plus a J-beta primer mix. TCRdb analysed the 5' RACE reads with MiXCR anew, one entry per CDR3 protein. Among roughly 640,000 distinct CDR3 sequences, about 30% were seen once, and the ten largest hold around 16%. The sequenced sample consisted of blood. These TCRs come from a woman aged 80 or over in good health.

This clonotype was seen once. The V call is TRBV9, the J call TRBJ2-1; 7 bases align to TRBD2. This CDR3 spans 14 amino acids. Germline V gives CDR1 SGDLS, CDR2 YYNGEE. Germline trimming cut 4 bases from V and 5 bases from J; bases unmatched to any gene: 6. The CDR3 bases are TGTGCCAGCAGCCCCGGGGGAGGGGACAATGAGCAGTTCTTC. Amino acids: CASSPGGGDNEQFF.

Ten or more counts support this clonotype. The chain employs TRBV20-1 and TRBJ2-3; no definite D call. The germline gives CDR1 DFQATT, CDR2 SNEGSKA (reference sequence). The germline V and J ends were trimmed by 3 bases and 0 bases, with 10 bases remaining between them. There are 14 residues in the CDR3. The CDR3, as DNA: TGCAGTGCTAGTTCGGCCATTAGCACAGATACGCAGTATTTT. It encodes CSASSAISTDTQYF.

This clonotype has at least ten counts. A much more abundant neighbour one base away suggests this may be a read error. The J gene is TRBJ2-7, the V gene TRBV20-1; D gene ambiguous. The CDR3 length is 12 residues. V shed 1 base and J shed 7 bases, with 11 bases lying between them. Germline-derived CDR1 and CDR2 are DFQATT and SNEGSKA (reference sequence). The CDR3 nucleotides read TGCAGTGCTAGAGTCGTCTCGGATGAGCAGTACTTC. Its translation is CSARVVSDEQYF.

The V gene is TRBV30, the J gene TRBJ2-1, with D perhaps TRBD2 (5 bases). CDR3 length equals 12 residues. V was trimmed by 1 base and J by 7 bases, leaving 8 bases between them. Germline lookup yields CDR1 GTSNPN and CDR2 SVGIG (reference sequence). DNA for the CDR3: TGTGCCTGGAGTGGTCCGGGGAATGAGCAGTTCTTC. It is translated as CAWSGPGNEQFF.

This clonotype was detected only a few times. The chain employs TRBV28 and TRBJ1-6, with 10 bases lining up with TRBD1. Germline V lookup: CDR1 MDHEN, CDR2 SYDVKM. The CDR3 runs 14 residues. The trim removed 6 bases at V and 9 bases at J, leaving 5 bases unmatched. The CDR3 region is CASRPGQGGSPLHF. Written as DNA, the CDR3 is TGTGCCAGCAGACCCGGACAGGGGGGTTCACCCCTCCACTTT. The whole variable domain, filled in from reference TRBV28 and TRBJ1-6, reads DVKVTQSSRYLVKRTGEKVFLECVQDMDHENMFWYRQDPGLGLRLIYFSYDVKMKEKGDIPEGYSVSREKKERFSLILESASTNQTSMYLCASRPGQGGSPLHFGNGTRLTVT.

Ten or more counts support this clonotype. The chain has TRBV30 and TRBJ2-1; TRBD1 might be the D (5 bases). Germline values: CDR1 GTSNPN, CDR2 SVGIG (reference sequence). This CDR3 has 12 amino acids. V was trimmed by 2 bases and J by 14 bases, leaving 16 bases between them. CDR3 nucleotides: TGTGCCTGGAGTATCAAATCAGGGTACGAGTTCTTC. Translated, it gives CAWSIKSGYEFF. Supplemented by reference TRBV30 and TRBJ2-1, the full variable domain reads SQTIHQWPATLVQPVGSPLSLECTVEGTSNPNLYWYRQAAGRGLQLLFYSVGIGQISSEVPQNLSASRPQDRQFILSSKKLLLSDSGFYLCAWSIKSGYEFFGPGTRLTVL.

Regarding this clonotype: A single base separates this from a much larger clone, so it may be a read error. In nucleotides, the CDR3 is TGTGCCAGCAGGAGGACAGGGGGCGGGGAGCTGTTTTTT. Its protein is CASRRTGGGELFF. The chain recombines TRBV12-3 or TRBV12-4 with TRBJ2-2; 10 nucleotides align to TRBD1. J gave up 7 bases and V 6 bases, and 2 bases lay outside the gene matches. The CDR3 contains 13 residues.

This sequence joins TRBV30 and TRBJ2-3; no definite D call. CDR1 and CDR2 from the germline V gene are GTSNPN and SVGIG (reference sequence). Between the trimmed V and J ends, which lost 3 bases and 8 bases, there was a span of 9 bases. The CDR3 contains 11 residues. CDR3 amino acids: CAWSLPGTQYF. The CDR3 DNA reads as TGTGCCTGGAGCCTACCTGGTACGCAGTATTTT. Using reference TRBV30 and TRBJ2-3 for the parts outside the CDR3, the full variable domain is SQTIHQWPATLVQPVGSPLSLECTVEGTSNPNLYWYRQAAGRGLQLLFYSVGIGQISSEVPQNLSASRPQDRQFILSSKKLLLSDSGFYLCAWSLPGTQYFGPGTRLTVL.

About this clonotype itself: A much larger clone lies one base from this, so it may be a read error. The V gene is TRBV6-6, the J gene TRBJ2-4, with TRBD1 matching 11 bases. Germline CDR1 reads MNHNY; CDR2 reads SVGAGI (reference sequence). CDR3 length: 15 amino acids. The CDR3 region is CTSGTGGLKGDIQYF. CDR3 sequence (DNA): TGTACCAGCGGGACAGGGGGACTTAAGGGCGACATTCAGTACTTC.

There are many counts of this clonotype. The junction departs from germline at one end; a sequencing error may be responsible. The chain couples TRBV12-3 or TRBV12-4 to TRBJ1-2, with D possibly being TRBD1 (5 bases). The CDR3 is 14 amino acids. Here the CDR3 DNA reads TGTGCCAGCACCCTTGGGAGGGGAAACTACGGCTACACCTTC. This translates into CASTLGRGNYGYTF.

This clonotype was counted many times. The rearrangement links TRBV7-9 to TRBJ1-1; TRBD1 might be the D (5 bases). CDR1 is SEHNR, CDR2 FQNEAQ, per germline (reference sequence). Trimming removed 5 bases from V and 2 bases from J, with 9 bases in between. This CDR3 comprises 13 residues. This CDR3 is CASSRGSNTEAFF. CDR3 DNA sequence: TGTGCCAGCAGCAGGGGATCTAACACTGAAGCTTTCTTT.

This clonotype was observed a handful of times. A read error may account for a junction end that differs from germline. The CDR3 region has the DNA TGTGCCAGCAGCGAAGACAGGTTCGCCGGGGAGCTGTTTTTT. This gives the protein CASSEDRFAGELFF. The rearrangement joins TRBV3-1 to TRBJ2-2, with a possible D match to TRBD1 (6 bases). CDR1 and CDR2 (germline): LGHDT, YNNKEL (reference sequence). The CDR3 extends over 14 amino acids.

J is TRBJ1-2 and V is TRBV6-1; possibly TRBD1 for D (5 bases). Trimming took 0 bases from V and 0 from J, leaving 14 bases between them. Germline V gene sequence: CDR1 MNHNS, CDR2 SASEGT. The CDR3 covers 17 residues. CDR3 protein: CASSEALDILSNYGYTF. The CDR3 DNA reads as TGTGCCAGCAGTGAAGCCCTGGACATCCTCTCTAACTATGGCTACACCTTC.

The chain uses TRBV20-1 and TRBJ2-1; tentatively, D is TRBD2 (5 bases). The V and J ends lost 3 bases and 6 bases respectively, with 9 bases between them. Per the germline V gene, CDR1 is DFQATT and CDR2 is SNEGSKA (reference sequence). The CDR3 spans 12 residues. This chain's CDR3 is CSASEGTNEQFF. The CDR3 DNA is TGCAGTGCTAGTGAGGGTACCAATGAGCAGTTCTTC.

The rearrangement joins TRBV27 to TRBJ1-4; weak D call: TRBD1 (5 bases). CDR1 is MNHEY, CDR2 SMNVEV, per germline (reference sequence). The CDR3 spans 15 residues. The germline V and J ends were trimmed by 9 bases and 4 bases, with 18 bases remaining between them. In DNA form, the CDR3 reads TGTGCCAGTCGCGCCTTAGGGACTCTTAATGAAAAACTGTTTTTT. Translating it yields CASRALGTLNEKLFF.

This clonotype was recorded many times. The gene calls are TRBV7-2 and TRBJ1-2, with 7 bases lining up with TRBD1. Germline V gene lookup returns CDR1 SGHTA and CDR2 FQGNSA. CDR3 length: 17 residues. Trimming cost V 1 base and J 0 bases; bases outside gene matches: 8. The CDR3, as DNA: TGTGCCAGCAGCTTAGGTTCCAGGGGGACAGCTAACTATGGCTACACCTTC. It specifies CASSLGSRGTANYGYTF.

The V gene is TRBV12-5, the J gene TRBJ2-5; weak D call: TRBD1 (7 bases). The V gene lost 4 bases and the J gene lost 11 bases, with 29 bases spanning the gap. Germline-derived CDR1 and CDR2 are LGHNT and FRNRAP. The CDR3 covers 17 residues. In nucleotides, the CDR3 is TGTGCTAGTGGTTCCTCCTGGACAGGTCGGGAGAACAATGAGCAGTACTTC. Its translation: CASGSSWTGRENNEQYF.

Many counts were recorded for this clonotype. V is TRBV4-2 and J is TRBJ2-1; 14 nucleotides line up with TRBD2. Germline CDR1 is LGHNA and CDR2 is YNFKEQ. The CDR3 is 15 residues long. J lost 9 bases, V lost 6 bases, and 7 bases had no gene match. The CDR3, as DNA: TGTGCCAGCAGGCGGGGACTAGCGGGGGACGGTGAGCAGTTCTTC. Translating gives CASRRGLAGDGEQFF.

A remark on this clonotype: Being one base from a much bigger clone, this may be a read error. The CDR3 DNA reads as TGTGCCGGGAGTGCCAGCACAGATACGCAGTATTTT. Translating it yields CAGSASTDTQYF. The chain joins TRBV30 to TRBJ2-3; D is perhaps TRBD2 (5 bases). The germline CDR1 and CDR2 sequences are GTSNPN and SVGIG (reference sequence). The CDR3 sequence is 12 residues long.

Note on this clonotype: One base away lies a much larger clone, so this may be a sequencing read error. The chain joins TRBV9 to TRBJ2-5, with TRBD1 matching over 7 bases. The last part of the DNA fits TRBJ2-7 better; the J call may be wrong. This CDR3 is 14 amino acids long. CDR1 and CDR2 from the germline V gene are SGDLS and YYNGEE. Here the CDR3 reads CASSGDPGGYEQYF. Written as DNA, the CDR3 is TGTGCCAGCAGCGGAGACCCAGGGGGTTACGAGCAGTACTTC.

The chain couples TRBV12-3 or TRBV12-4 to TRBJ1-1; no definite D call. The CDR3 contains 14 residues. The V gene lost 4 bases and the J gene lost 6 bases, with 15 bases spanning the gap. CDR3 DNA sequence: TGTGCCAGCAGTTCGCGATACCGTAACGCTGAAGCTTTCTTT. As protein: CASSSRYRNAEAFF.

This clonotype has only a few counts. The chain joins TRBV7-9 to TRBJ2-5; 7 nucleotides align to TRBD1. The junction had 10 bases not matched to a gene; V was cut back by 5 bases and J by 4 bases. CDR1 is SEHNR and CDR2 is FQNEAQ in the germline V gene (reference sequence). The length of the CDR3 is 15 residues. The CDR3 sequence: CASSIQTYRGETQYF. As DNA, the CDR3 is TGTGCCAGCAGCATCCAGACCTACAGGGGAGAGACCCAGTACTTC.

This clonotype was recorded many times. The gene calls are TRBV4-3 and TRBJ2-2; the D is unclear. The germline V gene encodes CDR1 LGHNA and CDR2 YSLEER. This CDR3 has 14 residues. V was cut by 4 bases and J by 1 base, with 7 bases left in between. The CDR3 is CASSLAVNTGELFF. As DNA, the CDR3 is TGCGCCAGCAGCCTAGCAGTGAACACCGGGGAGCTGTTTTTT.